This T cell receptor (beta chain) comes out of a study of vaccination effects on CD4 cells after COVID-19. The wider study: The median interval between the second dose and post-vaccine sampling was 72 days. Each culture well received a few million PBMC. These cells were then cultured in IMDM with about 10 IU/ml IL-2 and 8.5 to 10 ug/ml peptides. Overall study findings and caveats: In vaccinees who were healthy, merely 1 out of 255 vaccine-induced clones cross-reacted with common cold coronaviruses.

Having been cultured for around ten days, the cells underwent CD4+ T cell isolation. Every participant took two doses of the BNT162b2 or mRNA-1273 vaccine. Recipients of the vaccine had no prior SARS-CoV-2 infection and negative nucleocapsid antibodies. With respect to this clone: The antigen remains unidentified.

The CDR3 loop spans 14 amino acids. Germline loops: CDR1 MNHEY, CDR2 SVGAGI. Clones were sequenced by immunoSEQ multiplex PCR, and TCRdb holds only the in-frame ones, with some missing. The sample has more than 60,000 clones, around 70% seen once. This TCR derives from a human donor who received a COVID-19 vaccine. V gene TRBV6-5 combines with J gene TRBJ1-5; D is ambiguous. The sample was CD4+ T cells from PBMCs cultured without peptide, taken after COVID-19 vaccination. The CDR3 nucleotides read TGTGCAGGAGACCGGGGATGGGGCAATCAGCCCCAGCATTTT. Its translation is CAGDRGWGNQPQHF.